This TCR beta chain was captured by sequencing in a study of cytomegalovirus exposure and HLA in healthy donors. The CDR3 runs to 14 residues. Germline lookup yields CDR1 LNHDA and CDR2 SQIVND (reference sequence). The V segment lost 6 bases and the J segment 5 bases; nucleotides outside the gene matches: 6. Healthy people donating bone marrow made up the donors. Overall study results and limits: There were some 150 TCR beta chains listed as cytomegalovirus-associated.

As for this clone: What it binds is unknown.

The PCR employed 60 Vbeta primers together with 13 Jbeta primers. Libraries were prepared by immunoSEQ multiplex PCR; TCRdb keeps only in-frame clonotypes and omits some of them. Among around 140,000 clones, approximately 87% were seen once, and the ten largest hold less than 2%. Sequencing was performed on PBMCs. This sequence joins TRBV19 and TRBJ2-5; 10 bases line up with TRBD1. The receptor's source is a middle-aged man in good health and CMV-seronegative. The CDR3 region has the DNA TGTGCCAGTAGCGACAGGGGGCTGTCGGAGACCCAGTACTTC. The encoded protein is CASSDRGLSETQYF.